This TCR beta chain was documented in a study of blood T cell repertoires in COVID-19. This table comes from immunoSEQ multiplex PCR, and its TCRdb copy is limited to in-frame clones, with some not included. The table includes more than 110,000 clones, around nine tenths detected once. This clone was detected only once. Germline trimming cut 0 bases from V and 2 bases from J; bases unmatched to any gene: 8. This CDR3 region has 17 residues. Germline V gene lookup returns CDR1 SGHRS and CDR2 YFSETQ. V and J are TRBV5-1 and TRBJ1-5; 7 bases are a match to TRBD1. The sample taken for sequencing was peripheral blood. The TCR comes from a middle-aged woman with acute or convalescent COVID-19. CDR3 sequence (DNA): TGCGCCAGCAGCTTGGCCCCTAGTGACAGGGGCAATCAGCCCCAGCATTTT. It specifies CASSLAPSDRGNQPQHF. The whole variable domain, remainder taken from reference TRBV5-1 and TRBJ1-5, is KAGVTQTPRYLIKTRGQQVTLSCSPISGHRSVSWYQQTPGQGLQFLFEYFSETQRNKGNFPGRFSGRQFSNSRSEMNVSTLELGDSALYLCASSLAPSDRGNQPQHFGDGTRLSIL.